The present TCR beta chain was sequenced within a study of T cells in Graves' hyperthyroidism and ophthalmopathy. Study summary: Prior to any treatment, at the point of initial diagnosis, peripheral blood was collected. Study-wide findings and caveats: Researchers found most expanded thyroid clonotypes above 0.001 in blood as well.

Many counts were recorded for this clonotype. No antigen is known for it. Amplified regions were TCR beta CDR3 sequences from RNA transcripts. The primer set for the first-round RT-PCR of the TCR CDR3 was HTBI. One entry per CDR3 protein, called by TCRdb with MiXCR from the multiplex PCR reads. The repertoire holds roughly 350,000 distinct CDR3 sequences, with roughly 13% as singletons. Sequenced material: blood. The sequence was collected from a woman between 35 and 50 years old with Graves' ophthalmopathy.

As DNA, the CDR3 is TGTGCCAGCAGCTGGGGAGGAGGGACAGATACGCAGTATTTT. This encodes CASSWGGGTDTQYF. The rearrangement links TRBV5-5 to TRBJ2-3, with D perhaps matching TRBD2 (6 bases). The CDR3 has 14 amino acids. CDR1 SGHKS and CDR2 YYEKEE come from the germline V gene (reference sequence). Trimming took 3 bases from V and 3 from J, leaving 11 bases between them.